These T cell receptor beta chains were read from a single sample in a study of response to subunit inactivated influenza vaccine. One entry per CDR3 protein, called by TCRdb with MiXCR from the RT-PCR reads. The repertoire holds around 530,000 distinct CDR3 sequences, with 12% as singletons. This sample comprised PBMCs from blood, obtained on the day of vaccination. These receptors all come from a man in his fifties who received an inactivated influenza vaccine. The CDR3 runs from the conserved cysteine through the conserved F or W.

V	J	CDR3
TRBV4-3	TRBJ2-6	CASSPVAFSGANVLTF
TRBV27	TRBJ2-3	CASGTLTGQGGDTQYF
TRBV4-2	TRBJ2-1	CASSQPLAGGGNEQFF
TRBV14	TRBJ2-3	CASSQGRWYPDTQYF
TRBV2	TRBJ2-2	CASSEADRGPTGELFF
TRBV27	TRBJ2-1	CSSSSGSSQLREQFF
TRBV6-1	TRBJ2-3	CASLGTSGRGADTQYF
TRBV7-9	TRBJ2-5	CASSLFAGGQETQYF
TRBV20-1	TRBJ1-5	CSAAPAGNQPQHF
TRBV6-1	TRBJ1-2	CASSPPGTGADGYTF
TRBV12-3/TRBV12-4	TRBJ1-1	CASSLWVQTEAFF
TRBV20-1	TRBJ2-2	CSATRGDSNTGELFF
TRBV5-1	TRBJ2-1	CASSSPSGRAVEQFF
TRBV3-1	TRBJ2-1	CASSESGRALNEQFF
TRBV7-2	TRBJ1-5	CASSLVRTGRNQPQHF
TRBV29-1	TRBJ2-1	CSVDRSLEAGGSNEQFF
TRBV9	TRBJ2-2	CASSAGLAGRTGTGELFF
TRBV28	TRBJ2-2	CASSQGTVDGGELFF
TRBV7-9	TRBJ2-3	CASSLPGTSALDF
TRBV20-1	TRBJ2-1	CSAPTGLAGASYNEQFF
TRBV7-9	TRBJ2-3	CASNLAGGPSTQYF
TRBV4-3	TRBJ1-4	CASSQSGQGATNEKLFF
TRBV5-1	TRBJ1-1	CASSGLQGGNTEAFF
TRBV3-1	TRBJ2-1	CASSRLGGTEYNEQFF
TRBV20-1	TRBJ2-1	CSPSPEARNEQFF
TRBV28	TRBJ1-4	CASSRGSGEKLFF
TRBV12-3/TRBV12-4	TRBJ2-1	CASTLAGYNEQFF
TRBV7-9	TRBJ2-7	CASSPPNGCEQYF
TRBV19	TRBJ2-6	CASSIERFSGANVLTF
TRBV11-1	TRBJ2-2	CATGTLPGTQKGGTGELFF
TRBV4-3	TRBJ2-1	CASSQDGRSEQFF
TRBV7-2	TRBJ2-7	CASSLVGGLSSYEQYF
TRBV7-3	TRBJ2-1	CASSAGLKLYNEQFF
TRBV6-2/TRBV6-3	TRBJ2-5	CASSYADREAQYF
TRBV4-3	TRBJ2-3	CASSQGPAGATDTQYF
TRBV20-1	TRBJ2-6	CSARGLGTGFSGANVLTF
TRBV2	TRBJ2-1	CASKGTTIDEQFF
TRBV29-1	TRBJ1-2	CSVKGRLNYGYTF
TRBV15	TRBJ2-5	CATSRDHSQETQYF
TRBV2	TRBJ2-2	CASGIAAGELFF
TRBV5-1	TRBJ2-7	CASSLAEAGVSYEQYF
TRBV28	TRBJ1-1	CASSPHLRDTEAFF
TRBV20-1	TRBJ2-7	CSARVAGPSYEQYF
TRBV10-3	TRBJ1-5	CATVAGDSPNQPQHF
TRBV27	TRBJ1-2	CASSPIGGLYGYTF
TRBV12-3/TRBV12-4	TRBJ2-5	CASSPGQGAVETQYF
TRBV29-1	TRBJ2-3	CSVQGLAGGTDTQYF
TRBV12-3/TRBV12-4	TRBJ1-1	CASSLGSVPKAFF
TRBV18	TRBJ1-2	CASSPRSGNYGYTF
TRBV5-5	TRBJ2-7	CASSPVGRSSYEQYF
TRBV9	TRBJ2-2	CASSVEPGNTGELFF
TRBV10-3	TRBJ2-1	CAISEYRTGADEQFF
TRBV28	TRBJ1-1	CASSSATGVAFF
TRBV28	TRBJ1-5	CASSLVPNSNQPQHF
TRBV7-2	TRBJ2-7	CASSTSAQDEQYF
TRBV14	TRBJ2-3	CASSGQVSVTDTQYF
TRBV7-2	TRBJ2-1	CASNRGTGGWEQFF
TRBV2	TRBJ2-5	CASSYRFQETQYF
TRBV6-5	TRBJ1-1	CASKSGGPVTFF